The T cell receptor (beta chain) described here comes from a study of OX40 agonist ivuxolimab in advanced cancers. On the study more broadly: Dosing consisted of intravenous ivuxolimab at 0.01 to 10 mg/kg every 2 weeks. Study outcomes and limitations: Partial responders treated at 0.1-3.0 mg/kg exhibited clonal expansion among the lowest measured.

Patients were excluded for autoimmune disease history or systemic immunosuppression. From germline, CDR1 is MNHGY and CDR2 SAAAGT. J lost 4 bases, V lost 6 bases, and 9 bases had no gene match. The CDR3 is 14 amino acids. Note on this clone: The antigen is not known.

Sequenced by immunoSEQ multiplex PCR; TCRdb stores in-frame clones only, minus some. Counted here are some 71,000 clones, 84% occurring once; the ten biggest clones make up nearly 0.8%. This receptor was identified in an adult with an advanced solid tumor such as melanoma, head and neck, liver or kidney cancer. Sequencing used CD4+ or CD8+ T cells sorted from blood, obtained in a trial of the OX40 agonist ivuxolimab. This chain uses TRBV6-8 with TRBJ2-7; 7 bases line up with TRBD1. CDR3: CASRTGTDLYEQYF. In DNA form, the CDR3 reads TGTGCCAGCAGGACCGGGACAGACCTTTACGAGCAGTACTTC.